This TCR beta chain originates from a study of blood T cell repertoires in COVID-19. About the study: Some COVID-19 samples were acute and others convalescent; all came from the United States, Italy and Spain.

The repertoire was sequenced with immunoSEQ multiplex PCR; TCRdb's copy has only in-frame clones and lacks some. The table includes approximately 490,000 clones, around nine tenths detected once. Individuals drawn from 24 US areas were roughly 18 to 100 years old. Among Cohort 3 donors, those recovered had two negative PCRs, clearance, or symptom resolution. Sample: PBMCs or T cells enriched from blood (not recorded which). This receptor was taken from a woman aged 55 to 70 who had recovered from COVID-19.

The CDR3 DNA reads as TGCGCCAGCAGCTTGCCAGGGGGTCCGAACACTGAAGCTTTCTTT. Translating gives CASSLPGGPNTEAFF. The chain carries TRBV5-1 and TRBJ1-1; 7 bases are shared with TRBD1. From germline, CDR1 is SGHRS and CDR2 YFSETQ. The CDR3 has 15 amino acids. Losses at the gene ends were 1 base for V and 1 base for J; bases not matched to a gene: 4.